Sequencing of this T cell receptor beta chain was carried out in a study of blood T cells in healthy people across ages. Comments on this clonotype: The antigen remains unidentified.

It was with a sample-barcoded 5' primer and a J-beta primer mix that a second PCR of roughly 6 to 12 cycles was run. TCRdb recomputed calls from the 5' RACE reads with MiXCR, one row per CDR3 protein. The profile covers roughly 680,000 distinct CDR3 sequences, with more than 45% appearing a single time and 13% taken by the ten largest. The study's findings and limits: A strong correlation was found between TCR beta diversity and the percentage of naive T cells.

Sample: blood. This receptor was obtained from a woman older than 75 in good health.

CDR3 loop: CASSSQGQGGTYEQYF. CDR3 bases: TGTGCCAGCAGCTCCCAAGGACAGGGGGGAACCTACGAGCAGTACTTC. The chain has TRBV5-6 and TRBJ2-7; 10 bases match TRBD1. The CDR3 consists of 16 residues. The V segment lost 3 bases and the J segment 2 bases; nucleotides outside the gene matches: 8. Germline V gene data show CDR1 as SGHDT and CDR2 as YYEEEE.